The following is a T cell receptor beta chain sequence with its context. Its antigen is not identified. The sample is drawn from a study of Graves' ophthalmopathy and Graves' hyperthyroidism. Points from the study as a whole: The model forecast ophthalmopathy progression, reaching about 70% sensitivity and around 73% specificity.

Trimming removed 3 bases from V and 0 bases from J, with 8 bases in between. The CDR3 has 13 amino acids. The germline CDR1 and CDR2 sequences are SQVTM and ANQGSEA. RNA transcripts were the source from which TCR beta CDR3 regions were amplified. HTBI primers were employed in first-round RT-PCR, then a second-round multiplex PCR followed. TCRdb reprocessed the multiplex PCR reads via MiXCR and lists one record per CDR3 protein. The data contain 600,000 to 950,000 distinct CDR3 sequences, 35% to 50% of them singletons. The material sequenced was peripheral blood. The V gene is TRBV29-1, the J gene TRBJ1-2; no clear D. The TCR sequence derives from an adult man with Graves' ophthalmopathy. CDR3 amino acids: CSVERITNYGYTF. The CDR3 DNA reads as TGCAGCGTTGAGAGGATTACTAACTATGGCTACACCTTC.